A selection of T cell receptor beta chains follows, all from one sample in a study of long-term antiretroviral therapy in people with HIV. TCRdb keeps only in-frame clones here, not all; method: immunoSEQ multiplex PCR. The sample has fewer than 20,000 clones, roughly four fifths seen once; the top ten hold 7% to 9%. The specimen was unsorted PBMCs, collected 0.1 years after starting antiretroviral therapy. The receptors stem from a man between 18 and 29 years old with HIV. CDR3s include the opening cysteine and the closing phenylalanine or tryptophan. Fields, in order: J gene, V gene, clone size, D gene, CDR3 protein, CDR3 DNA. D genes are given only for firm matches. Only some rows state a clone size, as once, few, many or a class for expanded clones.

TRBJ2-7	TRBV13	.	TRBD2	CASSLGTSGSSYEQYF	TGTGCCAGCAGCTTAGGGACTAGCGGGAGCTCCTACGAGCAGTACTTC
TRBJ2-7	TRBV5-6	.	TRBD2	CASSPTHGDYYEQYF	TGTGCCAGCAGCCCCACCCATGGGGACTATTACGAGCAGTACTTC
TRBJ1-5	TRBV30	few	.	CAWSSTVGQPQHF	TGTGCCTGGAGCTCCACAGTGGGTCAGCCCCAGCATTTT
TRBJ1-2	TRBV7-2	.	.	CASSRDSLNYGYTF	TGTGCCAGCAGCCGGGACTCTCTAAACTATGGCTACACCTTC
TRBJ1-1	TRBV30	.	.	CAWSVSLGSTTGVTVDTEAFF	TGTGCCTGGAGTGTATCCTTAGGTTCGACGACAGGTGTCACGGTGGACACTGAAGCTTTCTTT
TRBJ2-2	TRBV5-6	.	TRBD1	CASSLGGGGTGELFF	TGTGCCAGCAGCTTGGGAGGGGGCGGCACCGGGGAGCTGTTTTTT
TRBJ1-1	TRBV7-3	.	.	CASSFPPKGGPNTEAFF	TGTGCCAGCAGCTTCCCCCCGAAAGGGGGACCGAACACTGAAGCTTTCTTT
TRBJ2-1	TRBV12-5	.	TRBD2	CASGLRPGGSTVEQFF	TGTGCTAGTGGTTTGCGACCGGGAGGTAGTACAGTTGAGCAGTTCTTC
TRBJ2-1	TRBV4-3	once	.	CASSQEVDDEQFF	TGCGCCAGCAGCCAAGAGGTGGACGATGAGCAGTTCTTC
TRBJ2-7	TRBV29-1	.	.	CSADRPPYEQYF	TGCAGCGCCGACAGGCCCCCCTACGAGCAGTACTTC
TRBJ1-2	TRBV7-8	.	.	CASSLPSYGYTF	TGTGCCAGCAGCTTACCGAGCTATGGCTACACCTTC
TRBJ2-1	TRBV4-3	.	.	CASSQDRTPWYNEQFF	TGCGCCAGCAGCCAAGATCGGACACCTTGGTACAATGAGCAGTTCTTC
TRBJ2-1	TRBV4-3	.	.	CASSQEVGYNEQFF	TGCGCCAGCAGCCAAGAGGTCGGGTACAATGAGCAGTTCTTC
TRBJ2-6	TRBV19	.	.	CASSRGLGANVLTF	TGTGCCAGTAGTCGGGGGCTCGGGGCCAACGTCCTGACTTTC
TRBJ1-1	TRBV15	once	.	CATSRETGSTEAFF	TGTGCCACCAGCAGAGAAACAGGATCTACTGAAGCTTTCTTT
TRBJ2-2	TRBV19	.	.	CACGNTGELFF	TGTGCCTGCGGAAACACCGGGGAGCTGTTTTTT
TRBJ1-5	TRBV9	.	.	CASSVEGTNQPQHF	TGTGCCAGCAGCGTAGAAGGGACTAATCAGCCCCAGCATTTT
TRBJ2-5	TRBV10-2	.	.	CASSEMGETQYF	TGCGCCAGCAGTGAGATGGGGGAGACCCAGTACTTC
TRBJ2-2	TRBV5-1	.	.	CASSPTVGYTGELFF	TGCGCCAGCAGCCCGACCGTCGGGTACACCGGGGAGCTGTTTTTT
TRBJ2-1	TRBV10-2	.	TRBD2	CASPPGGTSGGDAGEQFF	TGCGCCAGCCCACCGGGAGGGACTAGCGGGGGTGACGCCGGAGAGCAGTTCTTC
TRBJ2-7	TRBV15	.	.	CATSRNLREQYF	TGTGCCACCAGCAGAAATCTACGCGAGCAGTACTTC
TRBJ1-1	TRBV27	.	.	CASSDQAGSTEAFF	TGTGCCAGCAGCGACCAAGCAGGCTCCACTGAAGCTTTCTTT
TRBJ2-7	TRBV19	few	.	CASSISAFSYEQYF	TGTGCCAGTAGTATCTCCGCCTTCTCCTACGAGCAGTACTTC
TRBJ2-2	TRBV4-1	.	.	CASSQDPTATGELFF	TGCGCCAGCAGCCAAGACCCAACAGCGACCGGGGAGCTGTTTTTT
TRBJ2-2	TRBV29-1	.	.	CSADGPRPNTGELFF	TGCAGCGCCGATGGTCCTCGACCGAACACCGGGGAGCTGTTTTTT
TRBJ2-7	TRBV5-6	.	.	CASSSDLRDYEQYF	TGTGCCAGCAGCTCGGACTTAAGAGACTACGAGCAGTACTTC
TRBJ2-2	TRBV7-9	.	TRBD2	CASSGTSGSVTGELFF	TGTGCCAGCAGCGGGACTAGCGGGAGCGTCACCGGGGAGCTGTTTTTT
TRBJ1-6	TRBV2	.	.	CASSDWHLNNSPLHF	TGTGCCAGCAGTGATTGGCACCTGAATAATTCACCCCTCCACTTT
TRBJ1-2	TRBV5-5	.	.	CASSLGPGDGYGYTF	TGTGCCAGCAGCTTGGGCCCGGGGGATGGCTATGGCTACACCTTC
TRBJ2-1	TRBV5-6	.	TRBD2	CASSLLAGGLNEQFF	TGTGCCAGCAGCCTCCTAGCGGGAGGGCTCAATGAGCAGTTCTTC
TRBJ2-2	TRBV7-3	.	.	CASSFLGSNTGELFF	TGTGCCAGCAGCTTTTTGGGGTCGAACACCGGGGAGCTGTTTTTT
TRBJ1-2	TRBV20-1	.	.	CSASLVAGYTF	TGCAGTGCTAGTCTTGTCGCGGGCTACACCTTC
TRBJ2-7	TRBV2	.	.	CASSGMAGSSYEQYF	TGTGCCAGCAGTGGAATGGCGGGGAGCTCCTACGAGCAGTACTTC
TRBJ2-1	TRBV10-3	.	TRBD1	CATGTGNEQFF	TGTGCCACCGGGACAGGCAATGAGCAGTTCTTC
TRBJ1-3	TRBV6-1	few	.	CASSASLGGIPGNTIYF	TGTGCCAGCAGTGCCTCCCTCGGGGGAATCCCTGGAAACACCATATATTTT
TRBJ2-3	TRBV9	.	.	CASSELDRYTDTQYF	TGTGCCAGCAGCGAGTTGGATCGGTACACAGATACGCAGTATTTT
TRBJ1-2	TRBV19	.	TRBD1	CASKLTGQPPDGYTF	TGTGCCAGCAAACTCACGGGACAGCCCCCCGATGGCTACACCTTC
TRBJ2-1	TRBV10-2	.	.	CASSEGSNEQFF	TGCGCCAGCAGTGAGGGCAGCAATGAGCAGTTCTTC
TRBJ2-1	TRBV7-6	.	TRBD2	CASSPEGGLAGVNEQFF	TGTGCCAGCAGCCCCGAGGGGGGACTAGCGGGGGTTAATGAGCAGTTCTTC
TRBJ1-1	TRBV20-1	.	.	CSASEAFF	TGCAGTGCTAGTGAAGCTTTCTTT
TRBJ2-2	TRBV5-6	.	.	CASSFWGGTSRGELFF	TGTGCCAGCAGCTTTTGGGGCGGGACATCCAGAGGGGAGCTGTTTTTT
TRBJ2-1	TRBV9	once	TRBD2	CASSVNRDGSGSNSDEQFF	TGTGCCAGCAGCGTTAACAGGGACGGCAGCGGGAGTAATTCTGATGAGCAGTTCTTC
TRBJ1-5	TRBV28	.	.	CASSLAGPNQPQHF	TGTGCCAGCAGTTTGGCAGGGCCCAATCAGCCCCAGCATTTT
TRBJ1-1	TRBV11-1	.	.	CASSFRGTGITEAFF	TGTGCCAGCAGCTTCCGGGGAACGGGCATCACTGAAGCTTTCTTT
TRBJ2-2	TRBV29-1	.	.	CSVGVLGGAGELFF	TGCAGCGTTGGGGTTTTAGGGGGAGCCGGGGAGCTGTTTTTT
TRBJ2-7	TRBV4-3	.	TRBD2	CASSPGLAGGPSVEQYF	TGCGCCAGCAGCCCCGGACTAGCGGGAGGGCCTAGTGTCGAGCAGTACTTC
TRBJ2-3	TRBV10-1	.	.	CALTVGDLTDTQYF	TGCGCCCTTACTGTGGGGGACCTCACAGATACGCAGTATTTT